A selection of T cell receptor beta chains follows, all from one sample in a study of T cells of healthy individuals. TCRdb re-called the 5' RACE reads through MiXCR, storing one row per CDR3 protein. The table shows 60,000 to 75,000 distinct CDR3 sequences, with around 16% occurring only once. The receptor set was obtained from a human donor in good health. Both conserved end residues are part of each CDR3. Each record gives: D gene, V gene, clone size, J gene, CDR3 protein, CDR3 DNA. The D gene is left open where the match is weak. Rows may omit the clone size; those that give it use once, few, many or a size class.

D: NA
V: TRBV27
size: few
J: TRBJ2-7
CDR3: CAIAPLGSNVYEQYF
DNA: TGTGCCATCGCCCCTCTTGGGTCTAATGTCTACGAGCAGTACTTC

D: NA
V: TRBV29-1
size: many
J: TRBJ2-7
CDR3: CSVEDSNRGFPYEQYF
DNA: TGCAGCGTTGAAGACTCAAACCGGGGGTTCCCCTACGAGCAGTACTTC

D: TRBD2
V: TRBV28
size: many
J: TRBJ2-5
CDR3: CASRGLAGGRETQYF
DNA: TGTGCCAGCAGGGGACTAGCGGGAGGTAGAGAGACCCAGTACTTC

D: TRBD1
V: TRBV2
size: few
J: TRBJ1-4
CDR3: CASSLGGQAEKLFF
DNA: TGTGCCAGCAGTCTAGGGGGACAGGCGGAAAAACTGTTTTTT

D: NA
V: TRBV29-1
size: many
J: TRBJ1-2
CDR3: CSVDTGNYGYTF
DNA: TGCAGCGTTGATACAGGGAACTATGGCTACACCTTC

D: NA
V: TRBV6-1
size: NA
J: TRBJ1-2
CDR3: CANSDGGYGYTF
DNA: TGTGCTAACAGCGACGGGGGCTATGGCTACACCTTC

D: NA
V: TRBV18
size: many
J: TRBJ2-7
CDR3: CASSQDQSSYEQYF
DNA: TGTGCCAGCTCACAGGACCAGAGCTCCTACGAGCAGTACTTC

D: TRBD1
V: TRBV29-1
size: many
J: TRBJ1-5
CDR3: CSVAQGGGRQPQHF
DNA: TGCAGCGTGGCCCAGGGGGGAGGACGTCAGCCCCAGCATTTT

D: NA
V: TRBV28
size: many
J: TRBJ1-3
CDR3: CASSLTNSGNTIYF
DNA: TGTGCCAGCAGTTTAACAAACTCTGGAAACACCATATATTTT

D: TRBD2
V: TRBV27
size: NA
J: TRBJ2-3
CDR3: CASSLFLASGSTDTQYF
DNA: TGTGCCAGCAGTTTATTTTTAGCTAGCGGTAGCACAGATACGCAGTATTTT

D: NA
V: TRBV25-1
size: NA
J: TRBJ1-2
CDR3: CASSYAANYGYTF
DNA: TGTGCCAGCAGTTATGCAGCTAACTATGGCTACACCTTC

D: TRBD2
V: TRBV20-1
size: many
J: TRBJ2-7
CDR3: CSARPAGGRYEQYF
DNA: TGCAGTGCTAGACCAGCGGGGGGAAGGTACGAGCAGTACTTC

D: NA
V: TRBV7-6
size: few
J: TRBJ2-7
CDR3: CASSPLYEQYF
DNA: TGTGCCAGCAGCCCGCTCTACGAGCAGTACTTC

D: NA
V: TRBV20-1
size: NA
J: TRBJ2-7
CDR3: CSARDPRSEEQYF
DNA: TGCAGTGCTAGAGATCCCAGGTCGGAGGAGCAGTACTTC

D: TRBD1
V: TRBV27
size: few
J: TRBJ2-2
CDR3: CASSFYRTGGANGELFF
DNA: TGTGCCAGCAGCTTCTACCGGACAGGGGGCGCGAACGGGGAGCTGTTTTTT

D: TRBD2
V: TRBV29-1
size: few
J: TRBJ2-1
CDR3: CSVQTSGRAGEQFF
DNA: TGCAGCGTTCAGACTAGCGGGAGGGCAGGTGAGCAGTTCTTC

D: NA
V: TRBV4-1
size: many
J: TRBJ2-5
CDR3: CASREDMEETQYF
DNA: TGCGCCAGCAGAGAGGACATGGAAGAGACCCAGTACTTC

D: NA
V: TRBV7-3
size: many
J: TRBJ1-1
CDR3: CASSRQGSTEAFF
DNA: TGTGCCAGCAGCCGCCAGGGGAGCACTGAAGCTTTCTTT

D: NA
V: TRBV5-1
size: NA
J: TRBJ2-1
CDR3: CASSLPGGGGGNEQFF
DNA: TGCGCCAGCAGCTTACCAGGGGGAGGGGGAGGCAATGAGCAGTTCTTC

D: TRBD1
V: TRBV6-1
size: many
J: TRBJ1-1
CDR3: CAGRDSLNTEAFF
DNA: TGTGCCGGACGGGACAGCCTGAACACTGAAGCTTTCTTT

D: NA
V: TRBV20-1
size: NA
J: TRBJ1-1
CDR3: CSARVSGVATEAFF
DNA: TGCAGTGCTAGGGTTTCAGGGGTGGCCACTGAAGCTTTCTTT

D: NA
V: TRBV6-1
size: NA
J: TRBJ2-7
CDR3: CASNLDRPYEQYF
DNA: TGTGCCAGCAACCTGGACAGACCCTACGAGCAGTACTTC

D: NA
V: TRBV6-6
size: many
J: TRBJ2-5
CDR3: CASSSPAHQETQYF
DNA: TGTGCCAGCAGTTCGCCGGCCCACCAAGAGACCCAGTACTTC

D: NA
V: TRBV6-2/TRBV6-3
size: NA
J: TRBJ1-1
CDR3: CASSYPSTELNTEAFF
DNA: TGTGCCAGCAGTTACCCCAGTACAGAGCTGAACACTGAAGCTTTCTTT

D: NA
V: TRBV4-3
size: many
J: TRBJ2-1
CDR3: CASSQEEGLLVNEQFF
DNA: TGCGCCAGCAGCCAAGAAGAGGGCCTACTAGTTAATGAGCAGTTCTTC

D: NA
V: TRBV4-3
size: NA
J: TRBJ2-3
CDR3: CASSQGLTDTQYF
DNA: TGCGCCAGCAGCCAAGGCTTGACAGATACGCAGTATTTT

D: NA
V: TRBV25-1
size: once
J: TRBJ1-5
CDR3: CASSEPQGPLGEPQHF
DNA: TGTGCCAGCAGTGAACCTCAGGGCCCCCTGGGCGAGCCCCAGCATTTT

D: NA
V: TRBV7-2
size: NA
J: TRBJ2-1
CDR3: CASSLAGANEQFF
DNA: TGTGCCAGCAGCTTAGCTGGAGCCAATGAGCAGTTCTTC

D: NA
V: TRBV29-1
size: few
J: TRBJ2-4
CDR3: CSVGGRQSTNIQYF
DNA: TGCAGCGTTGGAGGGCGCCAATCCACCAACATTCAGTACTTC

D: NA
V: TRBV7-2
size: many
J: TRBJ1-2
CDR3: CASRGGRQTNYGYTF
DNA: TGTGCCAGCAGGGGGGGGAGACAGACTAACTATGGCTACACCTTC

D: TRBD1
V: TRBV10-3
size: NA
J: TRBJ2-5
CDR3: CAISEPRQGARETQYF
DNA: TGTGCCATCAGTGAGCCTAGACAGGGGGCGCGGGAGACCCAGTACTTC

D: NA
V: TRBV20-1
size: NA
J: TRBJ1-2
CDR3: CSASKTPGRNYGYTF
DNA: TGCAGTGCTTCTAAGACCCCGGGGCGCAACTATGGCTACACCTTC

D: NA
V: TRBV10-3
size: few
J: TRBJ2-7
CDR3: CAISESGFRVGSHAYEQYF
DNA: TGTGCCATCAGTGAGTCGGGTTTCAGGGTAGGGAGCCATGCCTACGAGCAGTACTTC

D: NA
V: TRBV7-9
size: many
J: TRBJ2-5
CDR3: CASSLWGLTQETQYF
DNA: TGTGCCAGCAGCTTATGGGGGTTAACGCAAGAGACCCAGTACTTC

D: TRBD1
V: TRBV25-1
size: NA
J: TRBJ2-5
CDR3: CASGRDRGPGGTQYF
DNA: TGTGCCAGCGGCCGGGACAGGGGACCTGGCGGGACCCAGTACTTC

D: TRBD1
V: TRBV6-6
size: few
J: TRBJ1-1
CDR3: CASSQAQGVIEAFF
DNA: TGTGCCAGCAGCCAAGCACAGGGGGTCATTGAAGCTTTCTTT

D: NA
V: TRBV9
size: many
J: TRBJ2-3
CDR3: CASSVSDTDTQYF
DNA: TGTGCCAGCAGCGTTTCAGACACAGATACGCAGTATTTT

D: TRBD1
V: TRBV10-3
size: NA
J: TRBJ2-6
CDR3: CAISDDRAGANVLTF
DNA: TGTGCCATCAGTGACGACAGGGCTGGGGCCAACGTCCTGACTTTC

D: TRBD1
V: TRBV20-1
size: NA
J: TRBJ1-1
CDR3: CSARTGGTINEAFF
DNA: TGCAGTGCTAGGACAGGGGGTACGATAAATGAAGCTTTCTTT

D: NA
V: TRBV10-3
size: medium-sized
J: TRBJ1-5
CDR3: CASDTGDRNQPQHF
DNA: TGTGCCTCGGATACCGGGGACCGCAATCAGCCCCAGCATTTT

D: NA
V: TRBV12-3/TRBV12-4
size: NA
J: TRBJ2-7
CDR3: CASSLGRAYEQYF
DNA: TGTGCCAGCAGTTTGGGCAGGGCCTACGAGCAGTACTTC

D: NA
V: TRBV28
size: many
J: TRBJ1-5
CDR3: CASSLGRSGNQPQHF
DNA: TGTGCCAGCAGTTTAGGAAGGAGTGGCAATCAGCCCCAGCATTTT

D: TRBD1
V: TRBV12-5
size: many
J: TRBJ2-4
CDR3: CASGPGQINIQYF
DNA: TGTGCTAGTGGTCCGGGACAGATAAACATTCAGTACTTC

D: TRBD2
V: TRBV6-5
size: few
J: TRBJ2-5
CDR3: CASSFSGRGQETQYF
DNA: TGTGCCAGCAGCTTTAGCGGGAGGGGCCAAGAGACCCAGTACTTC

D: NA
V: TRBV7-9
size: NA
J: TRBJ2-4
CDR3: CASSTGKWADIQYF
DNA: TGTGCCAGCAGCACAGGAAAGTGGGCCGACATTCAGTACTTC

D: NA
V: TRBV20-1
size: many
J: TRBJ1-6
CDR3: CSARGSPYNSPLHF
DNA: TGCAGTGCTAGGGGGTCCCCCTATAATTCACCCCTCCACTTT

D: NA
V: TRBV6-4
size: many
J: TRBJ2-3
CDR3: CASSDSGEGDTQYF
DNA: TGTGCCAGCAGTGACAGCGGAGAGGGAGATACGCAGTATTTT

D: TRBD1
V: TRBV5-1
size: many
J: TRBJ2-7
CDR3: CASGQGSGYEQYF
DNA: TGCGCCAGCGGACAGGGTTCGGGCTACGAGCAGTACTTC